The sample holds a few counts of the clone carrying this T cell receptor (beta chain). Its specificity is unknown. TCRdb analysed the 5' RACE reads with MiXCR anew, one entry per CDR3 protein. Counted here are approximately 580,000 distinct CDR3 sequences, around 20% occurring once; the ten biggest clones make up about 12%. The V segment lost 0 bases and the J segment 4 bases; nucleotides outside the gene matches: 3. This CDR3 contains 15 residues. Per the germline V gene, CDR1 is SGHRS and CDR2 is YFSETQ. This entry comes from a study of T-cell memory formation after mild COVID-19. Study at large: TCR clusters mostly belonged to single donors. Study-level findings and limits: CD4/CD8 balance characterized clones contracting day 15 to 85, and CD4+ skew characterized later expanders. Researchers found some responding clones in pre-infection memory, a sign that cross-reactive memory joined.

This chain uses TRBV5-1 with TRBJ2-3; 9 bases are shared with TRBD1. The sample was PBMCs or a T cell subset sorted from them (not recorded which). The clonotype was recovered from an adult woman who had mild COVID-19 (a few samples of this study predate the infection). Cell type and time point are not known. CDR3 bases: TGCGCCAGCAGCTTGGAGGGACAGGGTTCAGATACGCAGTATTTT. Its translation: CASSLEGQGSDTQYF.